This T cell receptor beta chain was recovered during a study of T cells in Graves' hyperthyroidism and ophthalmopathy. This CDR3 is 14 amino acids long. In germline, CDR1 is MGHDK, CDR2 SYGVNS. Trimming removed 3 bases from V and 7 bases from J, with 15 bases in between. In this sample, this clonotype turned up a few times. Its target is unknown. RNA transcripts gave rise to amplified TCR beta CDR3 regions. The study used the HTBI primer set for a first-round RT-PCR of the TCR CDR3. TCRdb ran MiXCR on the multiplex PCR reads and lists one entry per CDR3 protein. This table holds around 340,000 distinct CDR3 sequences, 15% to 20% found once. Study-level results: Peripheral blood also featured most of the thyroid clonotypes expanded above 0.001.

Source material: blood. The rearrangement joins TRBV25-1 to TRBJ1-1; D gene ambiguous. This TCR derives from a woman in her fifties or sixties with Graves' hyperthyroidism. The CDR3 loop reads CASSEWEVWNEAFF. DNA for the CDR3: TGTGCCAGCAGTGAGTGGGAAGTTTGGAATGAAGCTTTCTTT. Supplemented by reference TRBV25-1 and TRBJ1-1, the full variable domain reads EADIYQTPRYLVIGTGKKITLECSQTMGHDKMYWYQQDPGMELHLIHYSYGVNSTEKGDLSSESTVSRIRTEHFPLTLESARPSHTSQYLCASSEWEVWNEAFFGQGTRLTVV.